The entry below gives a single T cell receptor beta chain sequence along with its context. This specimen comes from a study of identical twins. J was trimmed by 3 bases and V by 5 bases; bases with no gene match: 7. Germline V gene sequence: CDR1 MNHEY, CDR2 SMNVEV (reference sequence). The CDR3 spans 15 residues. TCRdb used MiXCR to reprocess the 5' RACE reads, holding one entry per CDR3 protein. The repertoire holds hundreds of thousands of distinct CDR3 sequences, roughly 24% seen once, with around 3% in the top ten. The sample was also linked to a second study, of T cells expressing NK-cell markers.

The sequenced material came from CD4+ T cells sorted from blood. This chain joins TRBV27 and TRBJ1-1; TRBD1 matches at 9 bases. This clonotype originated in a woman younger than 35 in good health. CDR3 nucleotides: TGTGCCAGCAGTCCCGGGACAGGGTGGGACACTGAAGCTTTCTTT. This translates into CASSPGTGWDTEAFF.